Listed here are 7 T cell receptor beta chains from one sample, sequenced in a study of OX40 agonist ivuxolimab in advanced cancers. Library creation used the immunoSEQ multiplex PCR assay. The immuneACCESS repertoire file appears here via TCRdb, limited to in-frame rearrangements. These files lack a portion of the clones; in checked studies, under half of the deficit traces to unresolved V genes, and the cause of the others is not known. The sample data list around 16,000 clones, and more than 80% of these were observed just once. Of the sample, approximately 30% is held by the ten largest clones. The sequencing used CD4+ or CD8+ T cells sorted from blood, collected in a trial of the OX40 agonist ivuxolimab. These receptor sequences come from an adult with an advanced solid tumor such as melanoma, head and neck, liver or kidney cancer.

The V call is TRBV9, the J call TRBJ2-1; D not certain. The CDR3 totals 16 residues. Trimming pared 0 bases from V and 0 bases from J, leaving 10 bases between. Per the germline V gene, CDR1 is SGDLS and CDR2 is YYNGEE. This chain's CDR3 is CASSVASGASYNEQFF. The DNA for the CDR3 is TGTGCCAGCAGCGTAGCTTCTGGCGCCTCCTACAATGAGCAGTTCTTC.

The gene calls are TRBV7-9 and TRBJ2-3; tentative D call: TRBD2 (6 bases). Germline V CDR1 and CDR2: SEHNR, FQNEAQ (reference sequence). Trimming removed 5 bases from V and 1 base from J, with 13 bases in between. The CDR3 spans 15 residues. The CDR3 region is CASSPTSSGTDTQYF. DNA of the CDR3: TGTGCCAGCAGCCCCACTAGCTCGGGCACAGATACGCAGTATTTT.

Here the CDR3 reads CASSLMGPLSEQYF. CDR3 sequence (DNA): TGTGCCAGCAGCTTGATGGGGCCGCTCTCCGAGCAGTACTTC. The gene calls are TRBV7-9 and TRBJ2-7; D perhaps matches TRBD1 (5 bases). The V and J ends lost 3 bases and 6 bases respectively, with 15 bases between them. CDR1 SEHNR and CDR2 FQNEAQ come from the germline V gene (reference sequence). The CDR3 runs to 14 residues.

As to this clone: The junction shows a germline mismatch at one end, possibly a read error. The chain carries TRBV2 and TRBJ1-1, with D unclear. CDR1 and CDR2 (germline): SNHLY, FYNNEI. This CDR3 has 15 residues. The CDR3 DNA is TGTGCCGGCAGTGAATTCTTCGGCAGGAACACTGAAGCTTTCTTT. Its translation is CAGSEFFGRNTEAFF. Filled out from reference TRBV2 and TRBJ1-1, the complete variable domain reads EPEVTQTPSHQVTQMGQEVILRCVPISNHLYFYWYRQILGQKVEFLVSFYNNEISEKSEIFDDQFSVERPDGSNFTLKIRSTKLEDSAMYFCAGSEFFGRNTEAFFGQGTRLTVV.

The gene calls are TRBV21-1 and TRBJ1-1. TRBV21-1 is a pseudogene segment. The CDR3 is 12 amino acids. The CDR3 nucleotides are TGTGCCAGGGAGGCCTTCGGGACTGAAGCTTTCTTT. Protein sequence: CAREAFGTEAFF.

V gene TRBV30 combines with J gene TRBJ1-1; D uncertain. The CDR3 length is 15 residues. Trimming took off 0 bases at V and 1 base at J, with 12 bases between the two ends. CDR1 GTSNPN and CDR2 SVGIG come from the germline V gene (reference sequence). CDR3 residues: CAWSVYVTTNTEAFF. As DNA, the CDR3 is TGTGCCTGGAGTGTATACGTGACCACGAACACTGAAGCTTTCTTT. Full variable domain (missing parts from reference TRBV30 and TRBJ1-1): SQTIHQWPATLVQPVGSPLSLECTVEGTSNPNLYWYRQAAGRGLQLLFYSVGIGQISSEVPQNLSASRPQDRQFILSSKKLLLSDSGFYLCAWSVYVTTNTEAFFGQGTRLTVV.

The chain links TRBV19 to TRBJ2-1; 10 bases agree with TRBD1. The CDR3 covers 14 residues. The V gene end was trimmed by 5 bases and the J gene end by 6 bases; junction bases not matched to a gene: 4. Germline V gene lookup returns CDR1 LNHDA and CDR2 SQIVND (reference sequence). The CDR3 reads CASSPGQGPNEQFF. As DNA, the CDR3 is TGTGCCAGTAGTCCGGGACAGGGGCCCAATGAGCAGTTCTTC.